The clone carrying this TCR beta chain showed up just once. After removal of 3 bases from V and 6 bases from J, the junction contained 9 bases not matched to a gene. Germline V CDR1 and CDR2: GTSNPN, SVGIG (reference sequence). The CDR3 is made up of 14 amino acids. This record comes from a study of blood T cell repertoires in COVID-19. The table came from immunoSEQ multiplex PCR; TCRdb's copy has only in-frame clones and leaves some out. The table has around 97,000 clones, almost 85% seen once. The gene calls are TRBV30 and TRBJ2-7; 9 bases match TRBD1. This TCR was sampled from a man in his 70s with acute or convalescent COVID-19. The specimen sequenced was peripheral blood. The CDR3 DNA sequence: TGTGCCTGGAGCGCCGGACAGGGGTGGGCCGAGCAGTACTTC. It is translated as CAWSAGQGWAEQYF. Looking up the rest from reference TRBV30 and TRBJ2-7 gives the full variable domain: SQTIHQWPATLVQPVGSPLSLECTVEGTSNPNLYWYRQAAGRGLQLLFYSVGIGQISSEVPQNLSASRPQDRQFILSSKKLLLSDSGFYLCAWSAGQGWAEQYFGPGTRLTVT.